A single sample is the source of the 28 T cell receptor beta chains below, sequenced in a study of identical twins. TCRdb ran MiXCR on the 5' RACE reads and lists one entry per CDR3 protein. The sample lists approximately 590,000 distinct CDR3 sequences; just under 10% were seen once. The same data also went into a second study, on yellow fever vaccine responses in identical twins.

The material sequenced was PBMCs. These receptors came from a woman younger than 30 in good health.

This clonotype came up a few times. The chain employs TRBV5-6 and TRBJ1-5, with D unresolved. V was cut by 2 bases and J by 0 bases, with 12 bases left in between. The CDR3 loop spans 16 amino acids. Germline V lookup: CDR1 SGHDT, CDR2 YYEEEE. For the CDR3, the DNA is TGTGCCAGCAGCTTATTGGGTGAAGGTAGCAATCAGCCCCAGCATTTT. It encodes CASSLLGEGSNQPQHF.

The CDR3 reads CASSELREPAGTQYF. CDR3 coding DNA: TGCGCCAGCAGTGAGTTGAGGGAGCCAGCGGGGACCCAGTACTTC. The genes are TRBV10-2 and TRBJ2-5; D possibly corresponds to TRBD2 (6 bases). The germline CDR1 and CDR2 sequences are WSHSY and SAAADI. The CDR3 length is 15 residues. Trimming removed 1 base at V and 7 bases at J, with 16 bases between.

This clonotype appeared many times. This rearrangement joins TRBV6-5 to TRBJ1-6, with D perhaps TRBD1 (5 bases). Between the trimmed V and J ends, which lost 0 bases and 7 bases, there was a span of 13 bases. The CDR3 consists of 16 residues. Germline V lookup: CDR1 MNHEY, CDR2 SVGAGI. In DNA form, the CDR3 reads TGTGCCAGCAGTTACTCGACTGGCAGGGAGAATTCACCCCTCCACTTT. Protein: CASSYSTGRENSPLHF.

This clonotype was observed a handful of times. The chain has TRBV4-2 and TRBJ2-2; the match to TRBD2 covers 10 bases. The V gene's germline CDR1 is LGHNA and CDR2 YNFKEQ. CDR3 length: 17 residues. With V trimmed by 0 bases and J by 6 bases, 7 bases remained unmatched. CDR3 DNA sequence: TGTGCCAGCAGCCAAGAAGGCCTAGCGGGAGTAGCCGGGGAGCTGTTTTTT. This sequence encodes CASSQEGLAGVAGELFF.

This clonotype was observed many times. At one of its ends the junction is not consistent with the germline gene, which may arise from a read error. V is TRBV18 and J is TRBJ2-7; 8 positions match TRBD2. The germline V gene encodes CDR1 KGHSH and CDR2 LQKENI. CDR3 length: 15 residues. The CDR3 is CASSPTSGGSYEQYF. CDR3 coding DNA: TGCGCCAGCAGCCCTACTAGCGGTGGCTCCTACGAGCAGTACTTC.

This clonotype showed up just a few times. CDR3 sequence: CAIRKGRGFDTEAFF. The CDR3 nucleotides read TGTGCCATCAGAAAAGGCAGGGGGTTCGACACTGAAGCTTTCTTT. This rearrangement joins TRBV10-3 to TRBJ1-1; 7 nucleotides align to TRBD1. CDR3 length equals 15 residues. CDR1 and CDR2 (germline): ENHRY, SYGVKD. V trimming: 6 bases; J trimming: 3 bases; junction bases outside the gene matches: 10.

This clonotype was found a few times. The rearrangement joins TRBV12-3 or TRBV12-4 to TRBJ2-1, with D perhaps matching TRBD1 or TRBD2 (5 bases each). V was cut by 3 bases and J by 3 bases, with 12 bases left in between. The CDR3 covers 15 residues. As DNA, the CDR3 is TGTGCCAGCAGTTTGATGGGGGAAAACTACAATGAGCAGTTCTTC. It translates to CASSLMGENYNEQFF.

This clonotype occurred many times. V usage is TRBV28 and J usage is TRBJ2-1; no definite D call. Deletions cut 2 bases from V and 8 bases from J, with 16 bases between. This CDR3 has 15 amino acids. Germline values: CDR1 MDHEN, CDR2 SYDVKM. The DNA of the CDR3 is TGTGCCAGCAGTTTAGATGGCGGTCGATCGGATGAGCAGTTCTTC. Protein product: CASSLDGGRSDEQFF.

This clonotype has ten or more counts. The V and J genes are TRBV10-3 and TRBJ2-7, with TRBD1 identical over 9 bases. The CDR3 sequence is 14 residues long. V shed 4 bases, J shed 2 bases, and the junction held 3 bases outside the gene matches. Germline V gene sequence: CDR1 ENHRY, CDR2 SYGVKD. The CDR3 DNA follows: TGTGCCATCAGTGTAAGGGACAGGGCCTACGAGCAGTACTTC. It yields the protein CAISVRDRAYEQYF.

This clonotype was seen at least ten times. V usage is TRBV2 and J usage is TRBJ1-1; D remains ambiguous. This CDR3 contains 11 residues. Trimming pared 7 bases from V and 3 bases from J, leaving 6 bases between. The germline V gene has CDR1 SNHLY and CDR2 FYNNEI. The CDR3 loop is CASISYTEAFF. DNA for the CDR3: TGTGCCAGCATCAGTTACACTGAAGCTTTCTTT.

The gene calls are TRBV28 and TRBJ2-5; 8 bases line up with TRBD2. The length of the CDR3 is 15 residues. V shed 4 bases and J 0 bases; nucleotides not matched to a gene: 4. The V gene's germline CDR1 is MDHEN and CDR2 SYDVKM. For the CDR3, the DNA is TGTGCCAGCAGTTCCCCTAGCGGGTACCAAGAGACCCAGTACTTC. It yields the protein CASSSPSGYQETQYF.

V gene TRBV20-1 combines with J gene TRBJ2-7; no clear D gene. V was trimmed by 0 bases and J by 12 bases, leaving 15 bases between them. Germline CDR1 reads DFQATT; CDR2 reads SNEGSKA (reference sequence). The CDR3 has 12 residues. For the CDR3, the DNA is TGCAGTGCTAGAGATCGCCCGGAGAAGGGGTACTTC. As protein: CSARDRPEKGYF.

This clonotype was counted many times. J is TRBJ2-3 and V is TRBV7-2; D is uncertain. Germline V gene sequence: CDR1 SGHTA, CDR2 FQGNSA. This CDR3 spans 15 amino acids. Trimming stripped 3 bases from V and 3 bases from J, with 13 bases between. Here the CDR3 reads CASSFERQRTDTQYF. In nucleotides, the CDR3 is TGTGCCAGCAGCTTTGAACGGCAGAGGACAGATACGCAGTATTTT. The full variable domain, with the rest looked up from reference TRBV7-2 and TRBJ2-3, is GAGVSQSPSNKVTEKGKDVELRCDPISGHTALYWYRQSLGQGLEFLIYFQGNSAPDKSGLPSDRFSAERTGGSVSTLTIQRTQQEDSAVYLCASSFERQRTDTQYFGPGTRLTVL.

The J gene is TRBJ2-3, the V gene TRBV12-3 or TRBV12-4; 9 bases line up with TRBD2. This CDR3 comprises 17 residues. J lost 4 bases, V lost 10 bases, and 18 bases had no gene match. CDR3 in amino acids: CATSDGRGGLGPDTQYF. As DNA, the CDR3 is TGTGCCACCTCCGATGGGCGGGGGGGCCTCGGCCCAGATACGCAGTATTTT.

The table lists this clonotype with many counts. The DNA for the CDR3 is TGCAGTGCTAGATATCACAGGGGCCAGGCCTACGAGCAGTACTTC. It translates to CSARYHRGQAYEQYF. The chain joins TRBV20-1 to TRBJ2-7; 7 bases agree with TRBD1. The CDR3 is 15 amino acids. Looked up from germline, CDR1 is DFQATT and CDR2 is SNEGSKA (reference sequence). The V segment lost 2 bases and the J segment 2 bases; nucleotides outside the gene matches: 9.

This clonotype was picked up a small number of times. V and J are TRBV7-9 and TRBJ2-5; 9 bases agree with TRBD2. V lost 3 bases and J lost 3; bases outside the gene matches: 8. The CDR3 covers 16 residues. Germline assignment: CDR1 SEHNR and CDR2 FQNEAQ (reference sequence). The CDR3: CASSFLPGLAKETQYF. CDR3 sequence (DNA): TGTGCCAGCAGCTTTCTCCCGGGACTAGCAAAAGAGACCCAGTACTTC.

This clonotype was counted between two and nine times. V gene TRBV7-8 combines with J gene TRBJ1-1; 7 nucleotides match TRBD1. V gave up 2 bases and J gave up 3 bases; unmatched junction bases: 9. Germline assignment: CDR1 SGHVS and CDR2 FQNEAQ. CDR3 length: 16 residues. The CDR3 coding sequence is TGTGCCAGCAGCTTACCAGCAGGGGGAACGGACACTGAAGCTTTCTTT. Translating it yields CASSLPAGGTDTEAFF.

The rearrangement links TRBV28 to TRBJ1-1; 7 nucleotides line up with TRBD1. V was pared by 5 bases and J by 3 bases, with 18 bases of the junction left unmatched. The CDR3 loop spans 18 amino acids. Germline-derived CDR1 and CDR2 are MDHEN and SYDVKM. The CDR3 protein is CASSLLRTGILGYTEAFF. CDR3 DNA: TGTGCCAGCAGTCTCCTCCGGACAGGTATCTTGGGGTACACTGAAGCTTTCTTT.

This clonotype was recorded at least ten times. The chain joins TRBV5-1 to TRBJ2-1; a weak D match, TRBD2 (5 bases). V lost 1 base and J lost 4, with 15 bases in between. The germline V gene encodes CDR1 SGHRS and CDR2 YFSETQ. The CDR3 spans 16 residues. This CDR3 reads CASSLRNGLVYNEQFF. As DNA, the CDR3 is TGCGCCAGCAGCTTGAGGAACGGACTCGTGTACAATGAGCAGTTCTTC.

This clonotype occurred a few times. The CDR3 DNA reads TGTGCCAGCAGTGACAAACTCTCGGGGGCAGAACAGCCCCAGCATTTT. It specifies CASSDKLSGAEQPQHF. The rearrangement uses TRBV6-1 and TRBJ1-5, with D tentatively TRBD1 (6 bases). The CDR3 has 16 amino acids. The ends were cut back, 3 bases at V and 7 bases at J, with 19 bases in the middle. Germline CDR1 is MNHNS and CDR2 is SASEGT.

In this sample, this clonotype turned up a few times. V is TRBV28 and J is TRBJ2-1, with D uncertain. The V end lost 5 bases, the J end lost 4 bases, and 15 bases lay between the germline ends. Per germline, CDR1 MDHEN and CDR2 SYDVKM. This CDR3 has 15 amino acids. The CDR3, as DNA: TGTGCCAGCAGTCCCCCGAGGATGGTTTACAATGAGCAGTTCTTC. Translating gives CASSPPRMVYNEQFF.

The chain combines TRBV4-3 with TRBJ2-2, with D unresolved. The germline V and J ends were trimmed by 0 bases and 2 bases, with 16 bases remaining between them. Germline assignment: CDR1 LGHNA and CDR2 YSLEER. This CDR3 is built from 18 residues. CDR3 bases: TGCGCCAGCAGCCAAGATTCACCCCTTATGCTTAACACCGGGGAGCTGTTTTTT. This gives the protein CASSQDSPLMLNTGELFF.

V gene TRBV6-1 combines with J gene TRBJ1-2, with no clear D. Trimming removed 4 bases from V and 4 bases from J, with 16 bases in between. Germline V gives CDR1 MNHNS, CDR2 SASEGT. The CDR3 has 15 amino acids. The CDR3 nucleotides are TGTGCCAGCAGTGTGGACGGTCAAACTGTCTATGGCTACACCTTC. This sequence encodes CASSVDGQTVYGYTF.

In its sample, this clonotype was seen a few times. The chain recombines TRBV12-3 or TRBV12-4 with TRBJ2-7; possible D gene TRBD2, 8 bases. This CDR3 comprises 14 residues. V was cut by 7 bases and J by 1 base, with 14 bases left in between. The chain's CDR3 is CASTRGGQSYEQYF. The CDR3 coding sequence is TGTGCCAGCACCCGGGGGGGACAGTCCTACGAGCAGTACTTC.

This clonotype has a count of ten or more. This chain joins TRBV18 and TRBJ1-1; tentative D call: TRBD1 (6 bases). Trimming left V 0 bases short and J 5 bases short, with 10 bases between. CDR3 size: 14 residues. Germline V gives CDR1 KGHSH, CDR2 LQKENI. CDR3 DNA: TGTGCCAGCTCACCACCCTTCCAGGGGACTGAAGCTTTCTTT. Its translation is CASSPPFQGTEAFF.

The V call is TRBV2, the J call TRBJ2-3; D is uncertain. Looked up from germline, CDR1 is SNHLY and CDR2 is FYNNEI. The CDR3 contains 16 residues. V lost 7 bases and J lost 2, with 19 bases in between. In nucleotides, the CDR3 is TGTGCCAGCAATTCCGGATGGGCTAGACTCACAGATACGCAGTATTTT. It encodes CASNSGWARLTDTQYF.

The J gene is TRBJ2-5, the V gene TRBV7-2; 9 positions match TRBD2. The CDR3 is 17 residues long. Germline V gives CDR1 SGHTA, CDR2 FQGNSA. Trimming took 5 bases from V and 5 from J; bases not matched to a gene: 15. CDR3 sequence reads: CASSGQNQAGGWETQYF. Here the CDR3 DNA reads TGTGCCAGCAGCGGACAAAATCAAGCGGGGGGTTGGGAGACCCAGTACTTC. The full variable domain, rest sourced from reference TRBV7-2 and TRBJ2-5, is GAGVSQSPSNKVTEKGKDVELRCDPISGHTALYWYRQSLGQGLEFLIYFQGNSAPDKSGLPSDRFSAERTGGSVSTLTIQRTQQEDSAVYLCASSGQNQAGGWETQYFGPGTRLLVL.

The gene calls are TRBV2 and TRBJ1-5; D is ambiguous. Trimming took off 6 bases at V and 6 bases at J, with 15 bases between the two ends. Per the germline V gene, CDR1 is SNHLY and CDR2 is FYNNEI. CDR3 size: 14 residues. The CDR3 sequence is CASSVGGGGQPQHF. As DNA, the CDR3 is TGTGCCAGCAGCGTTGGTGGAGGAGGTCAGCCCCAGCATTTT.